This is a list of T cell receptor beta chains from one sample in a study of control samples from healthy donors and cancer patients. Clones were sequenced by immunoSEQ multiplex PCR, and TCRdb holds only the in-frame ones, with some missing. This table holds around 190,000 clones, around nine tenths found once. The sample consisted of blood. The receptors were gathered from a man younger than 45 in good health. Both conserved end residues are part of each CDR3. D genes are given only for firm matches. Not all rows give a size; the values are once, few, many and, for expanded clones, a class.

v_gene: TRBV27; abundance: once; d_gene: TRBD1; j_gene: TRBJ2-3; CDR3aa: CASSLDRARDTQYF; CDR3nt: TGTGCCAGCAGTTTGGACAGGGCAAGGGATACGCAGTATTTT
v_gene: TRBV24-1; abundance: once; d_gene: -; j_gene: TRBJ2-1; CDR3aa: CATSDLGKEQFF; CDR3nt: TGTGCCACCAGTGATTTGGGGAAAGAGCAGTTCTTC
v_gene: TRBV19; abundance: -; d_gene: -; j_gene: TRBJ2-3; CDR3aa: CASRGPSTDTQYF; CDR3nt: TGTGCCAGTCGGGGCCCGAGCACAGATACGCAGTATTTT
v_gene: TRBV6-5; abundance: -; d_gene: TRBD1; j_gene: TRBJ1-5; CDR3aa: CASRSGTGAQPQHF; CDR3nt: TGTGCCAGCAGGAGCGGGACAGGGGCCCAGCCCCAGCATTTT
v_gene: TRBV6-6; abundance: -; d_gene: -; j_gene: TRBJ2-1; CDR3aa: CASIGSGEQFF; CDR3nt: TGTGCCAGCATAGGTTCCGGTGAGCAGTTCTTC
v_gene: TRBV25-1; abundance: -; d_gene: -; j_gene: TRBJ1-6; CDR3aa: CASSLGGTENSPLHF; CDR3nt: TGTGCCAGCAGTCTCGGGGGGACGGAAAATTCACCCCTCCACTTT
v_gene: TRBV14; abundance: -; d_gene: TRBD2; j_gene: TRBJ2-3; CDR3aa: CASSQIAGGPDTQYF; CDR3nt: TGTGCCAGCAGCCAGATAGCGGGAGGGCCAGATACGCAGTATTTT
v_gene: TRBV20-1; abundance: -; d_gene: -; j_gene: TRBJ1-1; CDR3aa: CSASMNTEAFF; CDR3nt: TGCAGTGCTTCTATGAACACTGAAGCTTTCTTT
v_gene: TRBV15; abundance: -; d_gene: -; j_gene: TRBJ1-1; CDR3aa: CATSREDKGVTEAFF; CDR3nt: TGTGCCACCAGCAGAGAAGACAAAGGGGTTACTGAAGCTTTCTTT
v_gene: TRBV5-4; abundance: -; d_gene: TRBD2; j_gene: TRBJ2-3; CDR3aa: CASWSGSVWDTQYF; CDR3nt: TGTGCCAGCTGGAGCGGGAGCGTCTGGGATACGCAGTATTTT
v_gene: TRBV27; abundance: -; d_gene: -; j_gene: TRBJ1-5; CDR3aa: CASSLSGNGQPQHF; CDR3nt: TGTGCCAGCAGTTTATCAGGGAACGGTCAGCCCCAGCATTTT
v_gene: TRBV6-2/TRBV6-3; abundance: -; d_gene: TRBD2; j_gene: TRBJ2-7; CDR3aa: CASSHGLAGDSYEQYF; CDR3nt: TGTGCCAGCAGCCACGGACTAGCGGGGGACTCCTACGAGCAGTACTTC
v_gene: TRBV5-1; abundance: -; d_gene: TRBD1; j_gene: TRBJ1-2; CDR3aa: CASSPDRGRGYGYTF; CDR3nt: TGCGCCAGCAGCCCGGACAGGGGGCGAGGCTATGGCTACACCTTC
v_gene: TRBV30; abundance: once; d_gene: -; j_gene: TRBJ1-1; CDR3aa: CACQSGGGDTEAFF; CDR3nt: TGTGCCTGCCAGAGTGGGGGAGGGGACACTGAAGCTTTCTTT
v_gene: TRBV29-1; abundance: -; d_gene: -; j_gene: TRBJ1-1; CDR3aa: CSADRQVFLTEAFF; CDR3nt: TGCAGCGCCGACCGCCAAGTTTTCCTAACTGAAGCTTTCTTT
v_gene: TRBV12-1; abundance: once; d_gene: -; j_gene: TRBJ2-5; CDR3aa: CASRPRGQGLQETQYF; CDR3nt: TGTGCCAGCAGACCACGAGGGCAGGGGCTACAAGAGACCCAGTACTTC
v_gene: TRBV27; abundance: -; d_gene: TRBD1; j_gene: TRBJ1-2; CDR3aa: CASSSTGYGYTF; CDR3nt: TGTGCCAGCAGTTCGACAGGGTATGGCTACACCTTC
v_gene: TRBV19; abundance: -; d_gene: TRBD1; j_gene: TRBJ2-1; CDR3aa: CASDRDDEQFF; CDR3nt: TGTGCCAGTGACAGGGACGATGAGCAGTTCTTC
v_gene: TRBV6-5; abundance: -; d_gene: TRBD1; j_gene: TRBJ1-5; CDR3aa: CASSPGQGYQPQHF; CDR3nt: TGTGCCAGCAGCCCAGGACAGGGCTATCAGCCCCAGCATTTT
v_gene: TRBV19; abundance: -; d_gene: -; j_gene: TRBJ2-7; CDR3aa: CASSIVGGVYEQYF; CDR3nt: TGTGCCAGTAGTATAGTTGGGGGTGTCTACGAGCAGTACTTC
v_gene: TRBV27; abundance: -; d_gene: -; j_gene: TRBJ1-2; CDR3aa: CASSLSLGNGYTF; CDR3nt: TGTGCCAGCAGTTTATCACTGGGGAATGGCTACACCTTC
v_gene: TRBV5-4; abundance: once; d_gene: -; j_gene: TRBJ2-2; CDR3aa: CASSQSPGGSTGELFF; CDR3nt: TGTGCCAGCAGCCAATCGCCTGGGGGTAGCACCGGGGAGCTGTTTTTT
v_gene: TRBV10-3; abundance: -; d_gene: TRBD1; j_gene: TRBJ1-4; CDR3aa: CAISEAGDRINEKLFF; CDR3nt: TGTGCCATCAGTGAGGCTGGGGACAGGATTAATGAAAAACTGTTTTTT
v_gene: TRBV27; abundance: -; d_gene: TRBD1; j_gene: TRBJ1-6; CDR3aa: CASSWGTGGRRSPLHF; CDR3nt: TGTGCCAGCAGTTGGGGGACAGGGGGAAGAAGATCACCCCTCCACTTT
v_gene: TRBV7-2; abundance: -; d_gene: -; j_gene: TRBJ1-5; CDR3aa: CASSFGGDPRNQPQHF; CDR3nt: TGTGCCAGCAGCTTCGGAGGGGACCCCCGCAATCAGCCCCAGCATTTT
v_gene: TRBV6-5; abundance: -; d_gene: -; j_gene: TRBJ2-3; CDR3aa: CASSYSEGADTQYF; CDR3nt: TGTGCCAGCAGTTACTCAGAGGGAGCAGATACGCAGTATTTT
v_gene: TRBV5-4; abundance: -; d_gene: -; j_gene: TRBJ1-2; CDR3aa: CASSVSVTVEGYTF; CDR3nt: TGTGCCAGCAGCGTATCCGTGACGGTGGAGGGCTACACCTTC
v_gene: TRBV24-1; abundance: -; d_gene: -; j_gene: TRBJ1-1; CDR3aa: CATTQRARAFF; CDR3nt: TGTGCCACCACCCAACGGGCCCGCGCTTTCTTT
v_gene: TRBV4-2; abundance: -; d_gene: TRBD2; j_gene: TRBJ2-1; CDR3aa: CASSHLQTSGAYNEQFF; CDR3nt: TGTGCCAGCAGCCACCTACAGACTAGCGGGGCCTACAATGAGCAGTTCTTC
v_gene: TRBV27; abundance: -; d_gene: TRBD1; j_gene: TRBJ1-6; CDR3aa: CASSVQGFNSPLHF; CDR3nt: TGTGCCAGCAGCGTACAGGGGTTTAACTCACCCCTCCACTTT
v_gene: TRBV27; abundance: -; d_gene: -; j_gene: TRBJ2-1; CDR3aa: CASSSGVVAGLYNEQFF; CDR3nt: TGTGCCAGCAGTTCAGGGGTTGTAGCGGGCCTCTACAATGAGCAGTTCTTC
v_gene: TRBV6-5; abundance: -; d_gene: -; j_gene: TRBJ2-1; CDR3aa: CATSPRLGSNEQFF; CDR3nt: TGTGCCACTTCCCCACGGTTGGGGAGCAATGAGCAGTTCTTC
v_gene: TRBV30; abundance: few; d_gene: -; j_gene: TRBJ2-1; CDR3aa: CAWSLGRTNEQFF; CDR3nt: TGTGCCTGGAGTTTAGGTAGGACGAATGAGCAGTTCTTC
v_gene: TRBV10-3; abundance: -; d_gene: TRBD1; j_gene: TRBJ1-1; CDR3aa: CATSRTGGSNTEAFF; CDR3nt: TGTGCCACCTCCAGGACAGGGGGTAGTAACACTGAAGCTTTCTTT
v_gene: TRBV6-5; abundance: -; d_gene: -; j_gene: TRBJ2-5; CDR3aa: CASSKRDLQETQYF; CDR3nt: TGTGCCAGCAGCAAGAGGGACTTACAAGAGACCCAGTACTTC
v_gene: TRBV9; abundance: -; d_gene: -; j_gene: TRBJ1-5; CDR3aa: CASSVGGNSNQPQHF; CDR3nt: TGTGCCAGCAGCGTTGGAGGGAATAGCAATCAGCCCCAGCATTTT
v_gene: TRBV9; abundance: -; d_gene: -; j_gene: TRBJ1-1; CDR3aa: CASSPFGATREEAFF; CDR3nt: TGTGCCAGCAGTCCCTTTGGGGCGACCAGGGAGGAAGCTTTCTTT
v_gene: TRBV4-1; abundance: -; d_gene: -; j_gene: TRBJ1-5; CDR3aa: CASSQEEAGGAQPQHF; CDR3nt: TGCGCCAGCAGCCAAGAGGAGGCTGGAGGGGCTCAGCCCCAGCATTTT
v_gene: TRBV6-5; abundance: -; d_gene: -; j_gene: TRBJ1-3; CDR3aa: CASTGTSRNTIYF; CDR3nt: TGTGCCAGCACCGGGACCTCACGAAACACCATATATTTT
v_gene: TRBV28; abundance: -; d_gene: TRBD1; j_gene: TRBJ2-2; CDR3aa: CASRPGTGGGELFF; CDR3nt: TGTGCCAGCAGGCCCGGGACAGGGGGCGGGGAGCTGTTTTTT
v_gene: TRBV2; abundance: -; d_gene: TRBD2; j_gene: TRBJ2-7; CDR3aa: CASRETGTSGTHYEQYF; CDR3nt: TGTGCCAGCAGGGAAACTGGGACTAGCGGGACTCACTACGAGCAGTACTTC
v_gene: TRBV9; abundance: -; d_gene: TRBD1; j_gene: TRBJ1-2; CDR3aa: CASSPQRSGGAGYTF; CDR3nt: TGTGCCAGCAGCCCCCAGAGGTCAGGGGGCGCTGGCTACACCTTC
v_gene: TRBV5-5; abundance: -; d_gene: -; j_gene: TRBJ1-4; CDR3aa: CASREMGGTNEKLFF; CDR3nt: TGTGCCAGCAGGGAGATGGGGGGCACTAATGAAAAACTGTTTTTT
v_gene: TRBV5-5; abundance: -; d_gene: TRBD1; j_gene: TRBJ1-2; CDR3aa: CASSLGTGWSGYTF; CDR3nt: TGTGCCAGCAGCTTGGGGACAGGGTGGAGTGGCTACACCTTC
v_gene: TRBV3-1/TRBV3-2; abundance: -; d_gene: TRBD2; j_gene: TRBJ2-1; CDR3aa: CASSQWGGNNEQFF; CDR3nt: TGTGCCAGCAGCCAATGGGGGGGGAACAATGAGCAGTTCTTC
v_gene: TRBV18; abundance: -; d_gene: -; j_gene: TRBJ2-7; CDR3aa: CASSPAPGSRGEQYF; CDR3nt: TGTGCCAGCTCACCTGCCCCCGGGTCTAGGGGCGAGCAGTACTTC